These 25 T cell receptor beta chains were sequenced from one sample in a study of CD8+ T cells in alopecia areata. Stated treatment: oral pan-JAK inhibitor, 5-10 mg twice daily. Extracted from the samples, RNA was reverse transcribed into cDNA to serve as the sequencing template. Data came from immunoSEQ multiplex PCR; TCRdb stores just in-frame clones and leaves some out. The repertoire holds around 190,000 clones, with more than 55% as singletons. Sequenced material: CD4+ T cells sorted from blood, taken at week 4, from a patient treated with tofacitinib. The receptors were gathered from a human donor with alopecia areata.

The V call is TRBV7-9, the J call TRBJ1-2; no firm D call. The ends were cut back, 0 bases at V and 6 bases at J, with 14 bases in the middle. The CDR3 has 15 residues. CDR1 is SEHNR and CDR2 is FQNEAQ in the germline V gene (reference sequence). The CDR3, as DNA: TGTGCCAGCAGCTTAGCGGGCGTCGGCCCCAATGGCTACACCTTC. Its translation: CASSLAGVGPNGYTF.

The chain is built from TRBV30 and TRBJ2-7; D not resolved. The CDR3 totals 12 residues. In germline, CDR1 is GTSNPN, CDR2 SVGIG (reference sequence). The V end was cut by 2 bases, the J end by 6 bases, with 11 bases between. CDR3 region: CAWSPTYGEQYF. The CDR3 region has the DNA TGTGCCTGGAGTCCAACCTATGGCGAGCAGTACTTC.

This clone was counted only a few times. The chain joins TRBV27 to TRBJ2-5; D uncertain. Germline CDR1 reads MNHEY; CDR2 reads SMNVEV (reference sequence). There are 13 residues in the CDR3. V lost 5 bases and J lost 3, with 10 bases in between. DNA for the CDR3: TGTGCCAGCAGTGGCAACAAGAAAGAGACCCAGTACTTC. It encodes CASSGNKKETQYF.

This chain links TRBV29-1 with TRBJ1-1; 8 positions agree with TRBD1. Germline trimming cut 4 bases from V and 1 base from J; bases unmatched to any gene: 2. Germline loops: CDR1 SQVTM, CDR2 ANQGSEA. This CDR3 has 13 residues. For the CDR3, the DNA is TGCAGCGTTGGACAGGGGAGGAACACTGAAGCTTTCTTT. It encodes CSVGQGRNTEAFF.

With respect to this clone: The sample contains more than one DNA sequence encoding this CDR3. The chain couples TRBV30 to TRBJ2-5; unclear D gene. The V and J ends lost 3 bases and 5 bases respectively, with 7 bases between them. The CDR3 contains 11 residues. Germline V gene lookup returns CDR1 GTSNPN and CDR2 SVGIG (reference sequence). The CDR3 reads CAWRQKETQYF. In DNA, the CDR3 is TGTGCCTGGAGACAGAAGGAGACCCAGTACTTC.

CDR3 coding DNA: TGTGCCAGCAGCTCCTTTAGCGGGAGTGCGTTAGAGACCCAGTACTTC. Amino acids: CASSSFSGSALETQYF. This rearrangement joins TRBV7-9 to TRBJ2-5; 9 bases are shared with TRBD2. Germline assignment: CDR1 SEHNR and CDR2 FQNEAQ (reference sequence). The CDR3 contains 16 residues. V lost 4 bases, J lost 4 bases, and 10 bases stayed unmatched.

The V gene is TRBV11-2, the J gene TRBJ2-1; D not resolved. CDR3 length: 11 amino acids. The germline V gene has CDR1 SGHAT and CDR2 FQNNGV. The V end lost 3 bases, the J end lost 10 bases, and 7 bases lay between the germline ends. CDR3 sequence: CASSFDVEQFF. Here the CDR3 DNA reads TGTGCCAGCAGCTTCGATGTGGAGCAGTTCTTC.

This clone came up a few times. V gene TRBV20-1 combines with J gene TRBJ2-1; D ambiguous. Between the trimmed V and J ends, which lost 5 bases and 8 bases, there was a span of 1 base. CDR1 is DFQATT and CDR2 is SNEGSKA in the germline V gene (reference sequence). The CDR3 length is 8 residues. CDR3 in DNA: TGCAGTGCTCATGAGCAGTTCTTC. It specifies CSAHEQFF.

The CDR3 loop reads CASSRTGIYQPQHF. CDR3 DNA sequence: TGTGCCAGCAGTCGAACAGGGATTTATCAGCCCCAGCATTTT. This chain uses TRBV7-8 with TRBJ1-5; TRBD1 might be the D (6 bases). Between the trimmed V and J ends, which lost 6 bases and 5 bases, there was a span of 14 bases. The CDR3 runs 14 residues. Germline V gene lookup returns CDR1 SGHVS and CDR2 FQNEAQ.

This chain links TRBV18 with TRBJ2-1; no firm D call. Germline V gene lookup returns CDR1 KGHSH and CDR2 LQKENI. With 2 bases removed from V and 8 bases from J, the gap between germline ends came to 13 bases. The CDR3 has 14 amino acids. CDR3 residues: CASSPGDPLDEQFF. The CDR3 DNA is TGTGCCAGCTCACCAGGAGACCCTCTGGATGAGCAGTTCTTC.

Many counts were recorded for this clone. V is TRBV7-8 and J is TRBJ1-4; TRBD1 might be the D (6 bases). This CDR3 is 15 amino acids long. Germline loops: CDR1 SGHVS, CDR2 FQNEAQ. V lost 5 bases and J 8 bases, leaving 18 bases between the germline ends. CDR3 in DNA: TGTGCCAGCAGCCCTCGGGGTTACGGGGGCGAAAAACTGTTTTTT. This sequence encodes CASSPRGYGGEKLFF.

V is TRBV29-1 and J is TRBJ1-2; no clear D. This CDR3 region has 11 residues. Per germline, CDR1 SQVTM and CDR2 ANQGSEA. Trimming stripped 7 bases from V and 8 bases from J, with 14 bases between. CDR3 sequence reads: CSATLPGGYTF. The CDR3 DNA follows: TGCAGCGCAACTCTACCGGGGGGCTACACCTTC.

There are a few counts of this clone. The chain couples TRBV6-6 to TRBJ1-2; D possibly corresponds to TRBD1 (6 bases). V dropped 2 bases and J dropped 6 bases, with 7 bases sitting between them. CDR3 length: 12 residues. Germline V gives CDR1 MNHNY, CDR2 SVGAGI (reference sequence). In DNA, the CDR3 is TGTGCCAGCAGTTACGACAGGAATGGCTACACCTTC. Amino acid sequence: CASSYDRNGYTF.

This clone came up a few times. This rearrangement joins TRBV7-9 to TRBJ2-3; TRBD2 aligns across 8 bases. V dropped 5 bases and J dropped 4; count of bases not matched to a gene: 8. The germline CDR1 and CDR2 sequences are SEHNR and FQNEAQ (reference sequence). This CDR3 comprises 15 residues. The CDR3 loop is CASSPGLGAADTQYF. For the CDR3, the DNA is TGTGCCAGCAGCCCGGGACTAGGGGCGGCAGATACGCAGTATTTT.

The CDR3, as DNA: TGCAGGGGTCCCTGGGCAAGCTCCTACAATGAGCAGTTCTTC. Its protein is CRGPWASSYNEQFF. V is TRBV29-1 and J is TRBJ2-1; no clear D. Germline V gives CDR1 SQVTM, CDR2 ANQGSEA. CDR3 size: 14 residues.

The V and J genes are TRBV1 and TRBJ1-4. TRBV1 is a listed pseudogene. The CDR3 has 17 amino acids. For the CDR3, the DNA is TGCACCAGCAGCCAAAAGTTGGGGCCAGGGACGTTTGAAAAACTGTTTTTT. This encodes CTSSQKLGPGTFEKLFF.

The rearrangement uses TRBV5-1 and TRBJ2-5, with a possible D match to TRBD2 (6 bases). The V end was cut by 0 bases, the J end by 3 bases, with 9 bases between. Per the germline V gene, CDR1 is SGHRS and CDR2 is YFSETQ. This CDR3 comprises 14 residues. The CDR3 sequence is CASSLGGLEETQYF. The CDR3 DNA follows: TGCGCCAGCAGCTTGGGGGGACTGGAAGAGACCCAGTACTTC.

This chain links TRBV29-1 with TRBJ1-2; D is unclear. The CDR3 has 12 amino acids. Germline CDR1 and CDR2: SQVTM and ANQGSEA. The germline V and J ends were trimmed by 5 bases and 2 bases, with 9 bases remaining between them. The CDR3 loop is CSVRVGNYGYTF. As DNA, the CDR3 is TGCAGCGTTCGGGTCGGGAACTATGGCTACACCTTC.

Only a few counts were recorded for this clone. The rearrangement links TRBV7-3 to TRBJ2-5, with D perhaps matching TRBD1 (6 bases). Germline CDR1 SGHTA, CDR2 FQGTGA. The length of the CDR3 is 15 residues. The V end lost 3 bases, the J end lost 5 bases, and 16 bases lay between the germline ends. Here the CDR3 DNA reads TGTGCCAGCAGCTTTAGGCCTACAGGGCGGGAGACCCAGTACTTC. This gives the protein CASSFRPTGRETQYF. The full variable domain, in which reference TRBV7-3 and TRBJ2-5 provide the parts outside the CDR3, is GAGVSQTPSNKVTEKGKYVELRCDPISGHTALYWYRQSLGQGPEFLIYFQGTGAADDSGLPNDRFFAVRPEGSVSTLKIQRTERGDSAVYLCASSFRPTGRETQYFGPGTRLLVL.

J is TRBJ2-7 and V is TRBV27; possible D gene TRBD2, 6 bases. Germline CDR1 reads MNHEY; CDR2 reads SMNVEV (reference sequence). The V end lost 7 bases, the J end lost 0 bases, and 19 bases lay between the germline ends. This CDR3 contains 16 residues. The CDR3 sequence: CASMRGSAGSSYEQYF. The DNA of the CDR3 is TGTGCCAGCATGCGGGGATCCGCGGGGAGCTCCTACGAGCAGTACTTC.

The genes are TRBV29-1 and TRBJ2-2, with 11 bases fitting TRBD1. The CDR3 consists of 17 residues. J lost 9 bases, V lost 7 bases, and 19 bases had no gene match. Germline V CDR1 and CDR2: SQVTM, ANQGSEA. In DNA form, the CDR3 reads TGCAGCGAAGGACAGGGGGCTCAAAATTCACTAGCTCGGGAGCTGTTTTTT. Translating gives CSEGQGAQNSLARELFF.

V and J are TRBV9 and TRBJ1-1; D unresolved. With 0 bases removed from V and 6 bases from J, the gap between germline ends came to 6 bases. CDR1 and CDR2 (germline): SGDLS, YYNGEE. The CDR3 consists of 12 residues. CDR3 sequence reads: CASSVGASEAFF. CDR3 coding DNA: TGTGCCAGCAGCGTAGGAGCCTCTGAAGCTTTCTTT.

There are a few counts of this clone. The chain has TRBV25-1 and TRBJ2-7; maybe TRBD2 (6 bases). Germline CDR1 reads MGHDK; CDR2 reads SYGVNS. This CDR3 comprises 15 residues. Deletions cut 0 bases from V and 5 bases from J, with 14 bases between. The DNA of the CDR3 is TGTGCCAGCAGTGAATATGACGGGAGCACGAACGAGCAGTACTTC. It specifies CASSEYDGSTNEQYF.

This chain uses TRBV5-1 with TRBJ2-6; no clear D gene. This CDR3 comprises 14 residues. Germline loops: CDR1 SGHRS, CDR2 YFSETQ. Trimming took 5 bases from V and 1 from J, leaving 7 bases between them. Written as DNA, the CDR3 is TGCGCCAGCAGTGGGGTATCTGGGGCCAACGTCCTGACTTTC. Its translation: CASSGVSGANVLTF.

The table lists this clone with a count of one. The CDR3 DNA follows: TGTGCCAGCAGGCAATCCAGGGATGGCTACACCTTC. Encoded protein: CASRQSRDGYTF. The V call is TRBV2, the J call TRBJ1-2, with D perhaps matching TRBD1 (5 bases). The CDR3 totals 12 residues. Germline V gene lookup returns CDR1 SNHLY and CDR2 FYNNEI. Trimming left V 6 bases short and J 6 bases short, with 11 bases between.